The sequence of this T cell receptor beta chain was determined in a study of OX40 agonist ivuxolimab in advanced cancers. Overall study: Averaging approximately 60 years in age, with a range of about 20 to 90, the cohort was about 86% male.

Generated by immunoSEQ multiplex PCR, the TCRdb table keeps only in-frame clones and is missing some. The table shows tens of thousands of clones, with about 88% occurring only once. Germline V gives CDR1 MGHDK, CDR2 SYGVNS. The V gene lost 2 bases and the J gene lost 4 bases, with 11 bases spanning the gap. The CDR3 runs to 14 residues. The TCR sequence derives from an adult with an advanced solid tumor such as melanoma, head and neck, liver or kidney cancer. Sequences were derived from CD4+ or CD8+ T cells sorted from blood, sampled in a trial of the OX40 agonist ivuxolimab. V gene TRBV25-1 combines with J gene TRBJ1-2; D not resolved. CDR3 DNA sequence: TGTGCCAGCAGTGAAAAAGGGAACTCCTATGGCTACACCTTC. This sequence encodes CASSEKGNSYGYTF.